The clone carrying this T cell receptor beta chain has a single count. The antigen is undetermined. The repertoire was sequenced with immunoSEQ multiplex PCR; TCRdb's copy has only in-frame clones and lacks some. The sample has about 8,000 clones, around 87% seen once. The source of the sample is a study of T cells in localized non-small cell lung cancer. Study outcomes and limitations: Adjacent lung tissue had a median approximately 57 of the top 100 clones found in the tumor. T cell clonality was highest in uninvolved adjacent lung, above tumor.

The material sequenced was peripheral blood, taken before any cancer treatment. The TCR originated in an older male donor with stage III lung adenocarcinoma.

The CDR3 DNA reads TGTGCCAGTGTCGAGTGGGGGCCTAGCTCTGGAAACACCATATATTTT. Encoded protein: CASVEWGPSSGNTIYF. The chain recombines TRBV28 with TRBJ1-3, with D perhaps TRBD1 (6 bases). Germline V gene lookup returns CDR1 MDHEN and CDR2 SYDVKM. This CDR3 has 16 residues. The ends were cut back, 9 bases at V and 0 bases at J, with 18 bases in the middle.